The 26 T cell receptor beta chains in this list originate from one sample, sequenced in a study of shared clonotypes between healthy human individuals. Libraries were prepared by immunoSEQ multiplex PCR; TCRdb keeps only in-frame clonotypes and omits some of them. This sample has about 480,000 clones; approximately 79% occur once, and the top ten carry 13%. The sequencing input was PBMCs. These receptors came from a woman in her thirties or forties in good health. Some clones in this sample may be carry-over from other donors' samples.

The chain has TRBV11-2 and TRBJ2-3, with 10 positions matching TRBD1. The CDR3 extends over 15 amino acids. Trimming removed 0 bases from V and 6 bases from J; junction bases left unmatched: 3. The germline CDR1 and CDR2 sequences are SGHAT and FQNNGV. The CDR3 spells CASSLEGTGADTQYF. As DNA, the CDR3 is TGTGCCAGCAGCTTAGAGGGGACAGGGGCTGATACGCAGTATTTT.

CDR3 sequence: CASSLSVGRNRATQYF. CDR3 sequence (DNA): TGTGCCAGCAGCCTCAGCGTGGGAAGGAATAGAGCGACCCAGTACTTC. The V call is TRBV7-6, the J call TRBJ2-5; D remains ambiguous. V lost 5 bases and J lost 7, with 23 bases in between. Germline CDR1 is SGHVS and CDR2 is FNYEAQ. The CDR3 consists of 16 residues.

This rearrangement joins TRBV5-4 to TRBJ1-3; D remains unclear. This CDR3 region has 15 residues. V lost 2 bases to trimming and J lost 0 bases, with 9 bases between them. Germline values: CDR1 SGHNT, CDR2 YYREEE (reference sequence). The DNA of the CDR3 is TGTGCCAGCAGCTTCCTGGGAAGCTCTGGAAACACCATATATTTT. Its translation: CASSFLGSSGNTIYF. The whole variable domain, remainder taken from reference TRBV5-4 and TRBJ1-3, is ETGVTQSPTHLIKTRGQQVTLRCSSQSGHNTVSWYQQALGQGPQFIFQYYREEENGRGNFPPRFSGLQFPNYSSELNVNALELDDSALYLCASSFLGSSGNTIYFGEGSWLTVV.

This chain connects TRBV25-1 to TRBJ2-7, with D uncertain. Germline CDR1 reads MGHDK; CDR2 reads SYGVNS. Trimming shortened V by 4 bases and J by 2 bases, and 9 bases separated the two germline ends. The CDR3 totals 13 residues. The CDR3 is CASSGSGTYEQYF. CDR3 coding DNA: TGTGCCAGCAGTGGGTCAGGAACCTACGAGCAGTACTTC.

Concerning this clone: This likely traces to a read error, being one base from a far larger clone. J is TRBJ2-2 and V is TRBV27, with D unclear. There are 13 residues in the CDR3. CDR1 is MNHEY, CDR2 SMNVEV, per germline (reference sequence). V lost 3 bases to trimming and J lost 1 base, with 3 bases between them. CDR3: CASSFLNTGELFF. DNA for the CDR3: TGTGCCAGCAGTTTTCTGAACACCGGGGAGCTGTTTTTT.

The rearrangement links TRBV2 to TRBJ2-3, with 9 nucleotides matching TRBD2. Germline CDR1 reads SNHLY; CDR2 reads FYNNEI. This CDR3 is built from 17 residues. Trimming removed 6 bases from V and 3 bases from J; junction bases left unmatched: 13. DNA for the CDR3: TGTGCCAGCAGCGATAAGGCATGGGCGGGAGGGACAGATACGCAGTATTTT. This gives the protein CASSDKAWAGGTDTQYF.

V is TRBV5-1 and J is TRBJ2-2; D might be TRBD1 (5 bases). Germline V gives CDR1 SGHRS, CDR2 YFSETQ. The length of the CDR3 is 14 residues. Deletions cut 4 bases from V and 6 bases from J, with 13 bases between. In DNA form, the CDR3 reads TGCGCCAGCAGCCGAATAAGGGGCCCCGGGGAGCTGTTTTTT. Translating it yields CASSRIRGPGELFF.

The V call is TRBV5-4, the J call TRBJ2-5; D could derive from TRBD1 or TRBD2 (5 bases each). There are 14 residues in the CDR3. CDR1 is SGHNT, CDR2 YYREEE, per germline (reference sequence). Trimming removed 3 bases from V and 5 bases from J, with 14 bases in between. CDR3 residues: CASSWGRGSETQYF. In DNA form, the CDR3 reads TGTGCCAGCAGCTGGGGACGGGGTAGCGAGACCCAGTACTTC.

The gene calls are TRBV5-1 and TRBJ1-5; no clear D gene. The CDR3 runs to 16 residues. Between the trimmed V and J ends, which lost 0 bases and 4 bases, there was a span of 14 bases. Germline assignment: CDR1 SGHRS and CDR2 YFSETQ. CDR3 sequence: CASSLEGGGMNQPQHF. CDR3 nucleotides: TGCGCCAGCAGCTTGGAAGGTGGCGGAATGAATCAGCCCCAGCATTTT.

The chain carries TRBV28 and TRBJ1-1; maybe TRBD1 (5 bases). Germline V gene sequence: CDR1 MDHEN, CDR2 SYDVKM. V lost 5 bases, J lost 5 bases, and 18 bases lay in between. The length of the CDR3 is 15 residues. CDR3 nucleotide sequence: TGTGCCAGCAGTCTCCCCGATGGGGGTGGAACTGAAGCTTTCTTT. Amino acid sequence: CASSLPDGGGTEAFF.

The chain employs TRBV4-1 and TRBJ2-3; no definite D call. Germline values: CDR1 MGHRA, CDR2 YSYEKL. V dropped 4 bases and J dropped 3 bases, with 8 bases sitting between them. The CDR3 loop spans 13 amino acids. The CDR3 region has the DNA TGCGCCAGCAGCCTACGAAGGACAGATACGCAGTATTTT. This translates into CASSLRRTDTQYF.

The table lists this clone with a few counts. The rearrangement uses TRBV28 and TRBJ1-5; weak D call: TRBD1 (6 bases). CDR1 MDHEN and CDR2 SYDVKM come from the germline V gene. V lost 7 bases and J 3 bases, leaving 16 bases between the germline ends. The CDR3 runs 15 residues. CDR3 nucleotide sequence: TGTGCCAGCACCTATTCGGGGGGCTCCAATCAGCCCCAGCATTTT. Its protein is CASTYSGGSNQPQHF.

The rearrangement links TRBV29-1 to TRBJ2-7, with D perhaps TRBD1 or TRBD2 (6 bases each). CDR1 SQVTM and CDR2 ANQGSEA come from the germline V gene. Trimming pared 3 bases from V and 3 bases from J, leaving 15 bases between. CDR3 length equals 14 residues. The CDR3 DNA follows: TGCAGCGTTGATGTGGCGGGACAAGACTACGAGCAGTACTTC. Amino acid sequence: CSVDVAGQDYEQYF.

The chain couples TRBV10-1 to TRBJ2-1; 10 bases align to TRBD2. This CDR3 contains 16 residues. Trimming took 5 bases from V and 5 from J; bases not matched to a gene: 9. Germline V gene data show CDR1 as WNHNN and CDR2 as SYGVQD (reference sequence). The CDR3 protein is CASSPAGTSVNNEQFF. The CDR3 DNA reads as TGCGCCAGCAGTCCCGCCGGGACTAGCGTAAACAATGAGCAGTTCTTC.

CDR3 loop: CASSFGFLSGGAIRSYEQYF. For the CDR3, the DNA is TGTGCCAGCAGTTTTGGCTTTCTTAGTGGGGGCGCGATTAGGTCCTACGAGCAGTACTTC. The chain couples TRBV28 to TRBJ2-7; D might be TRBD1 (6 bases). CDR3 size: 20 residues. Germline CDR1 reads MDHEN; CDR2 reads SYDVKM. The ends were cut back, 3 bases at V and 1 base at J, with 28 bases in the middle. Filled out from reference TRBV28 and TRBJ2-7, the complete variable domain reads DVKVTQSSRYLVKRTGEKVFLECVQDMDHENMFWYRQDPGLGLRLIYFSYDVKMKEKGDIPEGYSVSREKKERFSLILESASTNQTSMYLCASSFGFLSGGAIRSYEQYFGPGTRLTVT.

This clone came up once. CDR3 sequence: CASAGNTEAFF. In DNA, the CDR3 is TGTGCCAGTGCGGGGAACACTGAAGCTTTCTTT. The chain links TRBV6-5 to TRBJ1-1; no clear D gene. Germline values: CDR1 MNHEY, CDR2 SVGAGI. V dropped 9 bases and J dropped 1 base, with 6 bases sitting between them. CDR3 size: 11 residues.

This clone was counted only a few times. This chain links TRBV9 with TRBJ2-2, with D perhaps matching TRBD1 or TRBD2 (5 bases each). The V and J ends lost 0 bases and 1 base respectively, with 16 bases between them. The germline V gene encodes CDR1 SGDLS and CDR2 YYNGEE. The CDR3 has 18 residues. In DNA, the CDR3 is TGTGCCAGCAGCGTAGGTTTTGGGACCACGAAGAACACCGGGGAGCTGTTTTTT. As protein: CASSVGFGTTKNTGELFF.

The genes are TRBV18 and TRBJ2-1; 9 nucleotides match TRBD2. This CDR3 is 17 amino acids long. Germline lookup yields CDR1 KGHSH and CDR2 LQKENI. J lost 1 base, V lost 3 bases, and 7 bases had no gene match. The CDR3 nucleotides read TGTGCCAGCTCACCTACTCTAGCGGGGCCTTCCTACAATGAGCAGTTCTTC. Translating gives CASSPTLAGPSYNEQFF.

The chain employs TRBV4-1 and TRBJ1-3, with a weak D call TRBD1 (5 bases). CDR3 length: 19 amino acids. The V end was cut by 4 bases, the J end by 0 bases, with 22 bases between. Germline V gives CDR1 MGHRA, CDR2 YSYEKL. The CDR3 spells CASSPTPLQGYYSGNTIYF. The CDR3 DNA reads as TGCGCCAGCAGCCCCACCCCTTTGCAGGGTTATTACTCTGGAAACACCATATATTTT.

The DNA of the CDR3 is TGTGCCAGTAGTAAACACCCGGGACACCCAAGAACCCTTTCGAATGAGCAGTTCTTC. Residues: CASSKHPGHPRTLSNEQFF. The gene calls are TRBV19 and TRBJ2-1; weak D call: TRBD1 (6 bases). The CDR3 contains 19 residues. CDR1 LNHDA and CDR2 SQIVND come from the germline V gene (reference sequence). With 4 bases removed from V and 7 bases from J, the gap between germline ends came to 29 bases.

This chain joins TRBV5-8 and TRBJ1-4; 11 nucleotides align to TRBD1. Germline V lookup: CDR1 SGHTS, CDR2 YDEGEE. This CDR3 is built from 15 residues. J was trimmed by 6 bases and V by 4 bases; bases with no gene match: 5. The CDR3 sequence is CASSPTGQGDEKLFF. DNA for the CDR3: TGTGCCAGCAGCCCTACGGGACAGGGGGATGAAAAACTGTTTTTT.

The V and J genes are TRBV5-1 and TRBJ1-2, with D perhaps TRBD1 (6 bases). V shed 0 bases and J shed 2 bases, with 17 bases lying between them. Germline CDR1 and CDR2: SGHRS and YFSETQ. This CDR3 comprises 17 residues. CDR3 bases: TGCGCCAGCAGCTTGGCTCCCTCGGGACAAATAAACTATGGCTACACCTTC. It yields the protein CASSLAPSGQINYGYTF.

This sequence joins TRBV5-1 and TRBJ2-7; D remains ambiguous. Trimming removed 5 bases from V and 2 bases from J, with 11 bases in between. Per germline, CDR1 SGHRS and CDR2 YFSETQ. The CDR3 runs to 13 residues. CDR3 sequence: CASRRTDPYEQYF. In nucleotides, the CDR3 is TGCGCCAGCAGACGTACAGATCCCTACGAGCAGTACTTC.

V is TRBV6-1 and J is TRBJ1-5; D is possibly TRBD1 (6 bases). Germline CDR1 is MNHNS and CDR2 is SASEGT. V shed 2 bases and J shed 6 bases, with 11 bases lying between them. CDR3 length: 14 amino acids. Written as DNA, the CDR3 is TGTGCCAGCAGTGAATCGGGGGCGGGTCAGCCCCAGCATTTT. Translation: CASSESGAGQPQHF.

The CDR3 region has the DNA TGTGCCAGCAGCTTAGTGCAAGCAGGCCGAGAGACCCAGTACTTC. Residues: CASSLVQAGRETQYF. This chain links TRBV7-2 with TRBJ2-5, with no clear D. CDR3 length equals 15 residues. Germline CDR1 reads SGHTA; CDR2 reads FQGNSA. V was cut by 1 base and J by 4 bases, with 13 bases left in between.

There are a few counts of this clone. This chain connects TRBV6-1 to TRBJ2-7; weak D call: TRBD1 (6 bases). The V end lost 9 bases, the J end lost 2 bases, and 14 bases lay between the germline ends. CDR3 length: 13 residues. CDR1 and CDR2 from the germline V gene are MNHNS and SASEGT. CDR3 sequence (DNA): TGTGCCAGTTTAGGACAGACCGCCTACGAGCAGTACTTC. Protein product: CASLGQTAYEQYF.